The rows below give T cell receptor beta chains drawn from one sample of a study of metastatic and nonmetastatic thyroid tumors. TCRdb re-called the PCR reads via MiXCR. The sample consists of around 18,000 clones, 25% to 35% of them appearing once. The sample taken for sequencing was tumor tissue. Receptors were obtained from a female donor with papillary thyroid cancer or a benign thyroid nodule (not recorded which). Some clones in this sample may be carry-over from other donors' samples. Both conserved end residues are part of each CDR3. The D gene is left open where the match is weak. Size is omitted from some rows. Given values are once, few, many or a class for expanded clones.

clone_size	v_call	d_call	j_call	cdr3_nt	cdr3_aa
-	TRBV6-1	TRBD1	TRBJ2-7	TGTGCCAGCAGTGAATTAAGGGACAGCCTGTACTTC	CASSELRDSLYF
few	TRBV10-3	TRBD1	TRBJ1-2	TGTGCCACCAACCGGGACAGAACCCACTATGGCTACACCTTC	CATNRDRTHYGYTF
-	TRBV6-2/TRBV6-3	-	TRBJ1-2	TGTGCCAGCAGTGCGGACGGCCGAGGCTACACCTTC	CASSADGRGYTF
many	TRBV5-1	TRBD1	TRBJ1-2	TGCGCCAGCAGCCCTATCACAGGGGGACCCGGCTATGGCTACACCTTC	CASSPITGGPGYGYTF
few	TRBV6-2/TRBV6-3	TRBD1	TRBJ2-3	TGTGCCAGCAGTTCGGACAGGCTTCTCACAGATACGCAGTATTTT	CASSSDRLLTDTQYF
-	TRBV19	TRBD1	TRBJ1-2	TGTGCCACCCAGCGACAGGGTGAAGGCTACACCTTC	CATQRQGEGYTF
few	TRBV19	TRBD1	TRBJ1-2	TGTGCCAGCACAGGGGGCGCGGGGGGGCTACATGGCTACACCTTC	CASTGGAGGLHGYTF
-	TRBV9	TRBD1	TRBJ2-2	TGTGCCAGCAGCCCCTCACAGGGGGTCACCGGGGAGCTGTTTTTT	CASSPSQGVTGELFF
many	TRBV4-1	-	TRBJ2-3	TGCGCCAGCAGCCAAGTAGCAGGGCCCACAGATACGCAGTATTTT	CASSQVAGPTDTQYF
once	TRBV7-6	-	TRBJ2-2	TGTGCCAGCAGCCCCGAGGGGTCGGGTCACACCGGGGAGCTGTTTTTT	CASSPEGSGHTGELFF
many	TRBV5-6	-	TRBJ1-6	TGTGCCAGCAGCAACGCAGGGGCTGGGTATAATTCACCCCTCCACTTT	CASSNAGAGYNSPLHF
-	TRBV5-1	TRBD2	TRBJ2-3	TGCGCCAGCTCGCGGGAGCAGCAGAGCCGCACAGATACGCAGTATTTT	CASSREQQSRTDTQYF
many	TRBV6-1	-	TRBJ1-4	TGTGCCAGCAACTTGCAAGTGCTAAATGAAAAACTGTTTTTT	CASNLQVLNEKLFF
few	TRBV10-2	-	TRBJ1-1	TGCGCCAGCAGTGACTGGAGGGGGACTGAAGCTTTCTTT	CASSDWRGTEAFF
medium-sized	TRBV12-3/TRBV12-4	-	TRBJ2-1	TGTGCCAGCAGTCCCCACTATGAGCAGTTCTTC	CASSPHYEQFF
medium-sized	TRBV9	-	TRBJ2-5	TGTGCCAGCAGCGCGGGGGAGGTGGAGACCCAGTACTTC	CASSAGEVETQYF
medium-sized	TRBV20-1	-	TRBJ1-2	TGCAGTGCTAGAGTCGTAGGGGTGGGCTATGGCTACACCTTC	CSARVVGVGYGYTF
-	TRBV6-1	-	TRBJ1-2	TGTGCCAGCCAACCGGGGCTCCGCGACTATGGCTACACCTTC	CASQPGLRDYGYTF
-	TRBV7-3	-	TRBJ1-2	TGTGCCAGCAGCTCCCGTCAGGACACCATCTATGGCTACACCTTC	CASSSRQDTIYGYTF
-	TRBV20-1	TRBD1	TRBJ1-2	TGCAGTGCTAGTCCCCGGACAGGGTCGTATGGCTACACCTTC	CSASPRTGSYGYTF
few	TRBV7-2	-	TRBJ2-7	TGTGCCAGCAGCTCAGACACCTACGAGCAGTACTTC	CASSSDTYEQYF
-	TRBV5-4	-	TRBJ1-6	TGTGCCAGCAGCGAAGGGGACGGGGTAGGTTCACCCCTCCACTTT	CASSEGDGVGSPLHF
medium-sized	TRBV5-1	TRBD1	TRBJ1-3	TGCGCCAGCAGCGCACGGACAGGGGCTGGAAACACCATATATTTT	CASSARTGAGNTIYF
medium-sized	TRBV7-3	-	TRBJ2-2	TGTGCCAGCAGTTTTAGCGGGAACACCGGGGAGCTGTTTTTT	CASSFSGNTGELFF
-	TRBV20-1	-	TRBJ1-5	TGCAGTGCTAGAGAAGGCGGCCGCCACCTATATAGCAATCAGCCCCAGCATTTT	CSAREGGRHLYSNQPQHF
few	TRBV6-5	TRBD1	TRBJ2-7	TGTGCCAGCAGTTACCGTGGGGGACAGGGAGTCTCTTACGAGCAGTACTTC	CASSYRGGQGVSYEQYF
-	TRBV7-6	TRBD2	TRBJ2-1	TGTGCCAGCAGTCCCGGGACTAGTGGCTACAATGAGCAGTTCTTC	CASSPGTSGYNEQFF
-	TRBV20-1	TRBD2	TRBJ2-7	TGCAGTGCTAGAGGGGGGAGCGGGAGCTCCCCCTACGAGCAGTACTTC	CSARGGSGSSPYEQYF
medium-sized	TRBV6-1	-	TRBJ1-2	TGTGCCAGCATGCTCCAGAGGGGTTCCTATGGCTACACCTTC	CASMLQRGSYGYTF
-	TRBV4-3	TRBD2	TRBJ2-1	TGCGCCAGCAGCCGAGGAGCTAGCGGGTTGAATGAGCAGTTCTTC	CASSRGASGLNEQFF
-	TRBV18	TRBD1	TRBJ1-1	TGTGCCAGCTCACCACCCTCCAGGGGGTCGAACACTGAAGCTTTCTTT	CASSPPSRGSNTEAFF
few	TRBV12-3/TRBV12-4	TRBD1	TRBJ2-7	TGTGCCAGCAGTGATTACTACAGGGGCCCGGACGAGCAGTACTTC	CASSDYYRGPDEQYF
medium-sized	TRBV24-1	TRBD1	TRBJ2-5	TGTGCCACCAGTGAGTCCGGGACAGGGGAACAAGAGACCCAGTACTTC	CATSESGTGEQETQYF
few	TRBV6-2/TRBV6-3	-	TRBJ2-7	TGTGCCAGCAGTTACTCCGGCGAGCAGTACTTC	CASSYSGEQYF
many	TRBV6-1	TRBD1	TRBJ1-5	TGTGCCAGCAGGGGGACAGGATATCAGCCCCAGCATTTT	CASRGTGYQPQHF
few	TRBV12-3/TRBV12-4	TRBD1	TRBJ2-1	TGTGCCAGCAGTGATAGACAGGGAGATGAGCAGTTCTTC	CASSDRQGDEQFF
medium-sized	TRBV20-1	-	TRBJ1-5	TGCAGTGCTAGAGATTGGGACAATCAGCCCCAGCATTTT	CSARDWDNQPQHF
once	TRBV11-2	TRBD2	TRBJ2-3	TGTGCCAGCAGCTTACGGACTAGCGGGTGGGGTACGCAGTATTTT	CASSLRTSGWGTQYF
many	TRBV9	TRBD2	TRBJ2-3	TGTGCCAGCAGCGTTGGAGGCGGGAGGCCAAAGGCAGATACGCAGTATTTT	CASSVGGGRPKADTQYF
-	TRBV5-6	-	TRBJ2-1	TGTGCCAGCAGCTTGGCGTACAGGGTTGGCAATGAGCAGTTCTTC	CASSLAYRVGNEQFF
-	TRBV6-1	TRBD2	TRBJ2-7	TGTGCCAGCAGTGAAGGGCCTAGCGGGGCTACGGAGCAGTACTTC	CASSEGPSGATEQYF
many	TRBV9	-	TRBJ1-1	TGTGCCAGCAGCGTGGCTCAAAGGGACACTGAAGCTTTCTTT	CASSVAQRDTEAFF
-	TRBV6-1	-	TRBJ2-1	TGTGCCAGCAGTGAAGGAAGCGCCTCCTACAATGAGCAGTTCTTC	CASSEGSASYNEQFF
many	TRBV5-4	-	TRBJ1-1	TGTGCCAGCAGGAGTCGGGGGGCCGGAACTGAAGCTTTCTTT	CASRSRGAGTEAFF
many	TRBV30	-	TRBJ2-7	TGTGCCTGGACCCATGGGTACGAGCAGTACTTC	CAWTHGYEQYF
few	TRBV6-1	-	TRBJ2-7	TGTGCCAGCAGTGAATTCCGGCTCCGTGTCAGTCCATACGAGCAGTACTTC	CASSEFRLRVSPYEQYF
few	TRBV27	TRBD1	TRBJ2-2	TGTGCCAGCAGTTTCGGGACAGGGGAAACCGGGGAGCTGTTTTTT	CASSFGTGETGELFF
many	TRBV11-1	-	TRBJ1-1	TGTGCCAGCAGCTTAGATGACGGGCGAGTAGATCGGAACACTGAAGCTTTCTTT	CASSLDDGRVDRNTEAFF
-	TRBV6-1	-	TRBJ2-7	TGTGCCAGCAGGGCACCCAATAAGGGGGAGCAGTACTTC	CASRAPNKGEQYF